This TCR beta chain was identified in a study of regulatory T cells in long-lasting Graves disease. Documented time point: persistent/refractory GD, antithyroid drugs over 5 years with positive TRAb. Following extraction of RNA from PBMCs, that RNA was used to make the TCR library. Combining iRepertoire HTBI primers with Arm-PCR of CDR3 regions, the authors built TCR beta libraries. From the multiplex PCR reads, TCRdb called clonotypes with MiXCR, one entry per CDR3 protein. The table includes around 460,000 distinct CDR3 sequences, around a fifth detected once. J lost 4 bases, V lost 3 bases, and 3 bases had no gene match. CDR3 length: 14 amino acids. Germline V gene data show CDR1 as MGHRA and CDR2 as YSYEKL.

The receptor comes from a female donor with Graves disease. V and J are TRBV4-1 and TRBJ1-5, with 7 bases matching TRBD1. Source: peripheral blood mononuclear cells (PBMCs), taken when the disease was refractory, from a patient treated with antithyroid drugs. The CDR3 loop is CASSHPGGNQPQHF. CDR3 bases: TGCGCCAGCAGCCACCCAGGGGGGAATCAGCCCCAGCATTTT.